There are many counts of the clone carrying this T cell receptor (beta chain). This sample was included in a study of regulatory T cells in long-lasting Graves disease. Germline lookup yields CDR1 KGHDR and CDR2 SFDVKD. The CDR3 has 12 residues. V was pared by 7 bases and J by 6 bases, with 8 bases between. CDR3-region Arm-PCR and iRepertoire HTBI primers produced the TCR beta libraries. From the multiplex PCR reads, TCRdb called clonotypes with MiXCR, one entry per CDR3 protein. The sample shows around 450,000 distinct CDR3 sequences, 20% to 25% of them seen only once. Noted time point: persistent/refractory GD, antithyroid drugs over 5 years with positive TRAb. RNA from PBMCs was the source of the TCR library.

This material consisted of peripheral blood mononuclear cells (PBMCs), taken when the disease was refractory, from a patient treated with antithyroid drugs. This clonotype was obtained from a female donor with Graves disease. V gene TRBV24-1 combines with J gene TRBJ2-2; D is uncertain. CDR3 loop: CATRTASGELFF. The CDR3 coding sequence is TGTGCCACCAGAACTGCGTCCGGGGAGCTGTTTTTT.